This entry concerns a single T cell receptor beta chain. Noted time point: pretreatment peripheral blood. This specimen belongs to a study of PD-L1 blockade in urothelial cancer. Study-wide context: The researchers analyzed blood 3 weeks (second dose) and 6 weeks after treatment start.

V was pared by 1 base and J by 5 bases, with 4 bases of the junction left unmatched. Germline CDR1 and CDR2: SGHRS and YFSETQ. This CDR3 spans 16 amino acids. The method was immunoSEQ multiplex PCR; TCRdb's version includes in-frame clones alone and lacks a portion of them. Among about 85,000 clones, more than 75% were seen once, and the ten largest hold under 15%. The chain combines TRBV5-1 with TRBJ2-2; TRBD2 aligns across 11 bases. Sequenced material: PBMCs, taken around atezolizumab (anti-PD-L1) treatment. The clonotype was recovered from a man aged 55 to 70 with urothelial cancer. CDR3: CASSLSGTSGTGELFF. For the CDR3, the DNA is TGCGCCAGCAGCTTGTCCGGGACTAGCGGAACCGGGGAGCTGTTTTTT.